The clone carrying this T cell receptor (beta chain) occurred many times. The antigen is unknown. The record originates from a study of molecular identifiers for immune sequencing clone quantification. Germline V gene sequence: CDR1 LGHNA, CDR2 YSLEER. V lost 2 bases and J 7 bases, leaving 18 bases between the germline ends. The CDR3 loop spans 15 amino acids. It was from 20,000 to 1,000,000 sorted cells, with 10%, 30% or 50% RNA, that naive CD8 libraries came. CD8+CD4-CCR7+CD45RA+ sorting gave the naive CD8 T cells. Broader study findings: Investigators reportedly could detect spiked Jurkat TCR RNA from one cell among about a million naive cells. Over 98% of effector molecules, but under 1% in naive cells, were held by clones with more than 20 RNA copies.

TCRdb processed the PCR reads anew with MiXCR; each CDR3 protein has one entry. Of around 470,000 distinct CDR3 sequences listed, approximately 25% are singletons. The gene calls are TRBV4-3 and TRBJ2-7; D is perhaps TRBD1 or TRBD2 (6 bases each). Sequenced input: naive CD8+ T cells from blood, with Jurkat cell RNA spiked in. Subset described: FACS-sorted CD8+CD4-CCR7+CD45RA+ naive T cells. The sequence derives from a human donor in good health. Some libraries in this study had Jurkat cell RNA spiked in. CDR3 sequence reads: CASSQFLGGTREQYF. CDR3 coding DNA: TGCGCCAGCAGCCAATTCTTAGGGGGGACGCGGGAGCAGTACTTC.